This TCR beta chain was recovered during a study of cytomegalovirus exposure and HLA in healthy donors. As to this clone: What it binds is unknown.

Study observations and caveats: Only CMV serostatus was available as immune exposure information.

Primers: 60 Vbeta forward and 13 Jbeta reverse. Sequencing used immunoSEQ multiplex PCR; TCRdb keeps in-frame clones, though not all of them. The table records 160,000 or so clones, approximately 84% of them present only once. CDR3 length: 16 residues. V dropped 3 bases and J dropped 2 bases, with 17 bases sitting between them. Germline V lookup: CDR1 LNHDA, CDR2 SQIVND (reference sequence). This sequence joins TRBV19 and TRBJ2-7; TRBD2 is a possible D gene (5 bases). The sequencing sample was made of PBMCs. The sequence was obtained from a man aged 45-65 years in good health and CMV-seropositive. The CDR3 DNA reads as TGTGCCAGTAGTATGTCGTCTGGAGCGGAGGCCTACGAGCAGTACTTC. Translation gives CASSMSSGAEAYEQYF.